A single sample gave rise to the 10 T cell receptor beta chains below, sequenced in a study of cytomegalovirus exposure and HLA in healthy donors. The primer mix had 60 Vbeta and 13 Jbeta primers. Sequenced by immunoSEQ multiplex PCR; TCRdb stores in-frame clones only, minus some. The table lists 130,000 or so clones, roughly 80% of them singletons. The sequenced sample consisted of PBMCs. The receptors were gathered from a man between 40 and 49 years old in good health and CMV-seronegative.

This chain links TRBV19 with TRBJ1-2; D perhaps matches TRBD1 (6 bases). Trimming removed 3 bases from V and 8 bases from J, with 13 bases in between. The CDR3 runs to 13 residues. In germline, CDR1 is LNHDA, CDR2 SQIVND (reference sequence). CDR3 nucleotide sequence: TGTGCCAGTAGTATCATGGGGGGGCGAGGCTACACCTTC. Its protein product is CASSIMGGRGYTF.

The rearrangement links TRBV10-3 to TRBJ1-5, with D perhaps matching TRBD1 (6 bases). V lost 8 bases, J lost 3 bases, and 17 bases lay in between. Germline V gene sequence: CDR1 ENHRY, CDR2 SYGVKD. This CDR3 has 15 amino acids. This CDR3 is CAISPYRAPNQPQHF. The CDR3, as DNA: TGTGCCATCTCACCTTACAGGGCGCCCAATCAGCCCCAGCATTTT.

This clone was seen many times. The rearrangement uses TRBV5-6 and TRBJ2-2, with D perhaps TRBD2 (5 bases). V lost 0 bases, J lost 1 base, and 16 bases lay in between. The CDR3 is 18 residues long. Germline CDR1 and CDR2: SGHDT and YYEEEE. The CDR3 sequence: CASSLGAGLAENTGELFF. DNA of the CDR3: TGTGCCAGCAGCTTGGGGGCCGGCCTAGCAGAGAACACCGGGGAGCTGTTTTTT.

The rearrangement links TRBV19 to TRBJ1-1, with TRBD1 identical over 8 bases. CDR1 is LNHDA, CDR2 SQIVND, per germline (reference sequence). Losses at the gene ends were 8 bases for V and 7 bases for J; bases not matched to a gene: 6. This CDR3 has 12 amino acids. The DNA of the CDR3 is TGTGCCAGTGAACAGGGGGTCTGTGAAGCTTTCTTT. Translated, it gives CASEQGVCEAFF.

The rearrangement joins TRBV6-6 to TRBJ2-3; possibly TRBD1 for D (6 bases). The CDR3 has 15 amino acids. The V gene lost 6 bases and the J gene lost 4 bases, with 17 bases spanning the gap. Per germline, CDR1 MNHNY and CDR2 SVGAGI (reference sequence). CDR3 protein: CASSPGGIISDTQYF. CDR3 DNA: TGTGCCAGCAGCCCTGGGGGCATCATCTCAGATACGCAGTATTTT.

This rearrangement joins TRBV28 to TRBJ2-3, with 10 bases identical to TRBD2. From germline, CDR1 is MDHEN and CDR2 SYDVKM. V gave up 5 bases and J gave up 10 bases; unmatched junction bases: 15. This CDR3 comprises 16 residues. CDR3 DNA: TGTGCCAGCAGTCCCCTTGAGCGGGGGGGCATGTGGGCGCAGTATTTT. Protein product: CASSPLERGGMWAQYF.

This chain links TRBV7-7 with TRBJ2-1, with 11 bases matching TRBD1. The CDR3 runs 15 residues. With V trimmed by 4 bases and J by 2 bases, 1 base remained unmatched. Germline V CDR1 and CDR2: SSHAT, FNYEAQ (reference sequence). The CDR3 region is CASSSGQGAYNEQFF. CDR3 bases: TGTGCCAGCAGCTCGGGACAGGGGGCCTACAATGAGCAGTTCTTC.

The chain carries TRBV12-2 and TRBJ2-5; the table assigns TRBD2, which was not confirmed against the DNA. TRBV12-2 is assigned pseudogene status. The CDR3 has 13 residues. CDR3 coding DNA: TGTGCAAGTCGCTTAGGTCTGGGAGGGACCCAGTACTTC. The encoded protein is CASRLGLGGTQYF.

The rearrangement links TRBV12-5 to TRBJ2-2, with 8 bases identical to TRBD2. V shed 3 bases and J 3 bases; nucleotides not matched to a gene: 3. The CDR3 runs 15 residues. Germline V gene sequence: CDR1 LGHNT, CDR2 FRNRAP. CDR3 DNA sequence: TGTGCTAGTGGTTTCGGGACTAGTCACACCGGGGAGCTGTTTTTT. This encodes CASGFGTSHTGELFF.

Only a few counts were recorded for this clone. The chain joins TRBV5-6 to TRBJ2-1, with 7 bases identical to TRBD1. Trimming took 0 bases from V and 12 from J; bases not matched to a gene: 3. The CDR3 sequence is 12 residues long. The germline gives CDR1 SGHDT, CDR2 YYEEEE. The CDR3 is CASSLVPGGQFF. The CDR3 DNA reads as TGTGCCAGCAGCTTGGTCCCAGGGGGGCAGTTCTTC.